This TCR beta chain was observed in a study of blood T cell repertoires in COVID-19. Germline CDR1 and CDR2: MNHEY and SMNVEV (reference sequence). The CDR3 has 13 residues. The method was immunoSEQ multiplex PCR; TCRdb's version includes in-frame clones alone and lacks a portion of them. The sample lists 60,000 to 65,000 clones; roughly 82% were seen once. Comment on this clone: The junction and the germline gene differ at one end; a read error may be behind it.

The specimen was peripheral blood. The source is a human donor in a cohort sampled during active COVID-19. The rearrangement links TRBV27 to TRBJ1-1; D might be TRBD1 (6 bases). CDR3: CASILRGTHNPHF. The CDR3 DNA reads TGTGCCAGCATTCTCCGAGGGACACACAACCCACATTTT.